These 12 T cell receptor beta chains came from one sample sequenced in a study of cytomegalovirus exposure and HLA in healthy donors. The table came from immunoSEQ multiplex PCR; TCRdb's copy has only in-frame clones and leaves some out. The table includes over 200,000 clones, approximately 86% detected once. The sequencing sample was made of PBMCs. The source is a woman aged 18-30 years in good health and CMV-seronegative.

The chain employs TRBV5-1 and TRBJ2-2, with TRBD1 identical over 9 bases. Germline V lookup: CDR1 SGHRS, CDR2 YFSETQ. The CDR3 consists of 15 residues. J was trimmed by 4 bases and V by 8 bases; bases with no gene match: 9. The CDR3 reads CASYTGGGGTGELFF. The CDR3 DNA follows: TGCGCCAGTTATACAGGGGGCGGAGGCACCGGGGAGCTGTTTTTT.

The rearrangement links TRBV29-1 to TRBJ2-1, with a weak D call TRBD2 (6 bases). V lost 5 bases, J lost 0 bases, and 11 bases lay in between. The CDR3 covers 14 residues. Germline CDR1 SQVTM, CDR2 ANQGSEA. CDR3 protein: CSVPGTYSYNEQFF. Here the CDR3 DNA reads TGCAGCGTTCCCGGGACTTACTCCTACAATGAGCAGTTCTTC.

The chain links TRBV7-9 to TRBJ2-1; 11 bases match TRBD2. Germline V CDR1 and CDR2: SEHNR, FQNEAQ (reference sequence). The trim removed 2 bases at V and 4 bases at J, leaving 4 bases unmatched. This CDR3 is built from 16 residues. CDR3 sequence reads: CASSLSSSGRYNEQFF. The CDR3, as DNA: TGTGCCAGCAGCTTATCCTCTAGCGGGAGGTACAATGAGCAGTTCTTC. The entire variable domain, with the rest obtained from reference TRBV7-9 and TRBJ2-1, is as follows: DTGVSQNPRHKITKRGQNVTFRCDPISEHNRLYWYRQTLGQGPEFLTYFQNEAQLEKSRLLSDRFSAERPKGSFSTLEIQRTEQGDSAMYLCASSLSSSGRYNEQFFGPGTRLTVL.

The rearrangement uses TRBV21-1 and TRBJ1-2; whether TRBD1, the table's D call, matches the DNA was not checked. TRBV21-1 is an annotated pseudogene. This CDR3 contains 16 residues. The CDR3 spells CASSFNKDRGDYGYTF. The CDR3 coding sequence is TGTGCCAGCAGCTTCAATAAGGACAGGGGAGACTATGGCTACACCTTC.

The chain uses TRBV18 and TRBJ2-3; 8 bases line up with TRBD2. Germline V gene sequence: CDR1 KGHSH, CDR2 LQKENI. V dropped 2 bases and J dropped 5; count of bases not matched to a gene: 9. CDR3 size: 16 residues. CDR3 DNA sequence: TGTGCCAGCTCACCAATGACGGGAGGGCCGAAAGATACGCAGTATTTT. Its translation is CASSPMTGGPKDTQYF.

The genes are TRBV5-6 and TRBJ2-2; the match to TRBD1 covers 10 bases. With V trimmed by 3 bases and J by 8 bases, 10 bases remained unmatched. CDR3 length: 16 amino acids. Germline lookup yields CDR1 SGHDT and CDR2 YYEEEE. CDR3 region: CASSSRDRGVTGELFF. CDR3 sequence (DNA): TGTGCCAGCAGCTCCCGGGACAGGGGTGTAACTGGGGAGCTGTTTTTT.

V gene TRBV29-1 combines with J gene TRBJ2-1, with TRBD2 matching over 13 bases. This CDR3 spans 14 amino acids. In germline, CDR1 is SQVTM, CDR2 ANQGSEA. V lost 6 bases, J lost 5 bases, and 4 bases stayed unmatched. The CDR3 protein is CSVMGLAGNNEQFF. CDR3 DNA: TGCAGCGTGATGGGACTAGCGGGAAACAATGAGCAGTTCTTC.

This clone was observed a single time. The chain carries TRBV11-2 and TRBJ2-7; possibly TRBD1 for D (5 bases). This CDR3 has 14 amino acids. V lost 5 bases and J lost 1, with 12 bases in between. From germline, CDR1 is SGHAT and CDR2 FQNNGV. The CDR3 sequence is CASSRRQGSYEQYF. CDR3 in DNA: TGTGCCAGCAGCCGAAGGCAGGGATCCTACGAGCAGTACTTC. Based on the CDR3 plus reference TRBV11-2 and TRBJ2-7, the full variable domain is EAGVAQSPRYKIIEKRQSVAFWCNPISGHATLYWYQQILGQGPKLLIQFQNNGVVDDSQLPKDRFSAERLKGVDSTLKIQPAKLEDSAVYLCASSRRQGSYEQYFGPGTRLTVT.

The chain has TRBV28 and TRBJ1-5, with 7 bases identical to TRBD1. V dropped 1 base and J dropped 7; count of bases not matched to a gene: 7. CDR1 MDHEN and CDR2 SYDVKM come from the germline V gene. This CDR3 has 15 amino acids. The CDR3 bases are TGTGCCAGCAGTTTATCCGGGACAGTCAGGCAGCCCCAGCATTTT. It is translated as CASSLSGTVRQPQHF.

This chain uses TRBV30 with TRBJ2-1; D is perhaps TRBD2 (6 bases). CDR1 and CDR2 from the germline V gene are GTSNPN and SVGIG (reference sequence). Trimming cost V 6 bases and J 9 bases, with 12 bases left between them. The CDR3 covers 11 residues. The CDR3 loop reads CACSHGGEQFF. CDR3 bases: TGTGCCTGCTCCCACGGGGGTGAGCAGTTCTTC.

The gene calls are TRBV4-3 and TRBJ2-1; TRBD2 matches at 9 bases. V trimming: 5 bases; J trimming: 3 bases; junction bases outside the gene matches: 2. This CDR3 contains 14 residues. The germline V gene encodes CDR1 LGHNA and CDR2 YSLEER. CDR3 DNA: TGCGCCAGCAGCTATAGCGGGAGCTACAATGAGCAGTTCTTC. This sequence encodes CASSYSGSYNEQFF.

This chain joins TRBV28 and TRBJ2-7; maybe TRBD1 (6 bases). The V gene's germline CDR1 is MDHEN and CDR2 SYDVKM. Trimming took 5 bases from V and 2 from J, leaving 16 bases between them. CDR3 length: 15 residues. The CDR3 coding sequence is TGTGCCAGCAGTCTGCGGACAGATCGTGCCTACGAGCAGTACTTC. Its translation: CASSLRTDRAYEQYF.